The 8 T cell receptor beta chains listed next were all sequenced from one sample in a study of cytomegalovirus exposure and HLA in healthy donors. Sequencing was performed with immunoSEQ multiplex PCR; in TCRdb, only in-frame clones are kept and a portion is missing. The sample has 92,000 or so clones, around 96% seen once. Sequencing was performed on PBMCs. Source of these receptors: a man between 18 and 29 years old in good health and CMV-seronegative.

The chain links TRBV27 to TRBJ2-1, with 8 bases fitting TRBD2. Per germline, CDR1 MNHEY and CDR2 SMNVEV (reference sequence). The CDR3 spans 15 residues. With V trimmed by 3 bases and J by 1 base, 2 bases remained unmatched. This chain's CDR3 is CASSFGGRSYNEQFF. The CDR3 nucleotides are TGTGCCAGCAGTTTTGGCGGGAGGTCCTACAATGAGCAGTTCTTC.

The chain uses TRBV21-1 and TRBJ1-5; the table's TRBD1 call for D was not verified on the DNA. TRBV21-1 constitutes a pseudogene. This CDR3 has 16 amino acids. CDR3 residues: CASSKGSGRSNQPQHF. CDR3 sequence (DNA): TGTGCCAGCAGCAAAGGGTCAGGGCGTAGCAATCAGCCCCAGCATTTT.

This rearrangement joins TRBV6-6 to TRBJ2-2, with a possible D match to TRBD1 (6 bases). CDR1 is MNHNY, CDR2 SVGAGI, per germline (reference sequence). Trimming cost V 10 bases and J 6 bases, with 18 bases left between them. The CDR3 has 14 amino acids. The DNA of the CDR3 is TGTGCCACCCACAGGGCCCCTTCGTCCGGGGAGCTGTTTTTT. Translated: CATHRAPSSGELFF.

V usage is TRBV11-2 and J usage is TRBJ2-1, with D unresolved. The CDR3 runs 11 residues. Germline assignment: CDR1 SGHAT and CDR2 FQNNGV. The V and J ends lost 6 bases and 12 bases respectively, with 12 bases between them. The CDR3 here is CASSSLVGQFF. Written as DNA, the CDR3 is TGTGCCAGCAGTTCCCTAGTAGGGCAGTTCTTC.

The chain couples TRBV2 to TRBJ1-4; the D gene is possibly TRBD1 (5 bases). CDR3 length equals 15 residues. Germline values: CDR1 SNHLY, CDR2 FYNNEI. V was shortened by 2 bases and J by 7 bases, with 14 bases between the two germline ends. The CDR3, as DNA: TGTGCCAGCAGTGAATCAACAGGCGCGATTGAAAAACTGTTTTTT. Its translation: CASSESTGAIEKLFF. Filled out from reference TRBV2 and TRBJ1-4, the complete variable domain reads EPEVTQTPSHQVTQMGQEVILRCVPISNHLYFYWYRQILGQKVEFLVSFYNNEISEKSEIFDDQFSVERPDGSNFTLKIRSTKLEDSAMYFCASSESTGAIEKLFFGSGTQLSVL.

The gene calls are TRBV29-1 and TRBJ2-3, with TRBD1 identical over 12 bases. J lost 5 bases, V lost 8 bases, and 5 bases had no gene match. Per the germline V gene, CDR1 is SQVTM and CDR2 is ANQGSEA. The CDR3 sequence is 13 residues long. In nucleotides, the CDR3 is TGCAGCCTGGGACAGGGGGCAAGAGATACGCAGTATTTT. Translation gives CSLGQGARDTQYF.

The chain combines TRBV5-4 with TRBJ1-1; tentatively, D is TRBD1 (5 bases). In germline, CDR1 is SGHNT, CDR2 YYREEE (reference sequence). The V and J ends lost 4 bases and 0 bases respectively, with 13 bases between them. The CDR3 sequence is 15 residues long. In DNA form, the CDR3 reads TGTGCCAGCAGCCCTCAGGGATTCATGAACACTGAAGCTTTCTTT. As protein: CASSPQGFMNTEAFF.

The chain joins TRBV29-1 to TRBJ2-3; 8 nucleotides align to TRBD2. The CDR3 has 14 residues. V shed 3 bases and J 4 bases; nucleotides not matched to a gene: 6. Germline V gives CDR1 SQVTM, CDR2 ANQGSEA. DNA of the CDR3: TGCAGCGTTGACTTAGCGGGAATCGCAGATACGCAGTATTTT. It specifies CSVDLAGIADTQYF.